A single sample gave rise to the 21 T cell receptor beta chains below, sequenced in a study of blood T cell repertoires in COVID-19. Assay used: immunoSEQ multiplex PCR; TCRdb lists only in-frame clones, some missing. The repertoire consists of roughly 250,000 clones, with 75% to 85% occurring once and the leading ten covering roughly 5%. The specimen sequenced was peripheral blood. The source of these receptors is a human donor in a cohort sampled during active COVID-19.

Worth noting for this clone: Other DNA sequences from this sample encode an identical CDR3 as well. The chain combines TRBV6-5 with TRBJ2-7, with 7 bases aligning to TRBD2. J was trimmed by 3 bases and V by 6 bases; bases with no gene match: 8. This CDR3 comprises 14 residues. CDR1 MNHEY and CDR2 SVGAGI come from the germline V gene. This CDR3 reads CASSPGEGIYEQYF. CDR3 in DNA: TGTGCCAGCAGCCCCGGGGAGGGAATCTACGAGCAGTACTTC.

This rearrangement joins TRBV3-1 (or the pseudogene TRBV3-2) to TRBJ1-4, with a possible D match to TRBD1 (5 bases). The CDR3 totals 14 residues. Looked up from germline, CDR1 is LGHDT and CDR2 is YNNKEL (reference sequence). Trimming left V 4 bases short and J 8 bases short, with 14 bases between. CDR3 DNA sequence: TGTGCCAGCAGCCGGAAGGGGTTTCGGGAAAAACTGTTTTTT. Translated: CASSRKGFREKLFF.

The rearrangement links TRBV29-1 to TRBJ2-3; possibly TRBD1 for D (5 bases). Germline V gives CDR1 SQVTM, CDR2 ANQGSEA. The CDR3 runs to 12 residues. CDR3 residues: CSFQGNEDTQYF. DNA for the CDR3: TGCAGTTTCCAGGGAAACGAAGATACGCAGTATTTT.

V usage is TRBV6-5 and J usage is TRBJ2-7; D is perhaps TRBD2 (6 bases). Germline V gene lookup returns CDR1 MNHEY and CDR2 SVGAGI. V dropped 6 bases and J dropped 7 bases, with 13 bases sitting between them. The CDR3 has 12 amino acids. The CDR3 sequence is CASRNRRGEQYF. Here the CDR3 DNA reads TGTGCCAGCAGGAACCGTCGGGGGGAGCAGTACTTC.

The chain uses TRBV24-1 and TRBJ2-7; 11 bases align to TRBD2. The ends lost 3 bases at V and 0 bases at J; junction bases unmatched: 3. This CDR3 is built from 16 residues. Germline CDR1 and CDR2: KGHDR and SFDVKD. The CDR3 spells CATSDLLAGDSYEQYF. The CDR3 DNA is TGTGCCACCAGTGATCTACTAGCGGGGGACTCCTACGAGCAGTACTTC.

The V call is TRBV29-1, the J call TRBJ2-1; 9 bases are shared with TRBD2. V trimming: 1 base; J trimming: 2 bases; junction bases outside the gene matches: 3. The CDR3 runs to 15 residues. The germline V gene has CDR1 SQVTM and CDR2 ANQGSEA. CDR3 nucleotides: TGCAGCGTTGAAGCGGCGGGAGGGCCCTACAATGAGCAGTTCTTC. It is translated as CSVEAAGGPYNEQFF.

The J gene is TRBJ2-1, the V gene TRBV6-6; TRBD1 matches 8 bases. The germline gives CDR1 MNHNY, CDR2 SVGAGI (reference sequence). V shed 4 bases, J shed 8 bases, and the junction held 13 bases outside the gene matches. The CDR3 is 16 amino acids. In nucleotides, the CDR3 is TGTGCCAGCAGTTTGGACCCCGGGAGACAGGGGTATGAGCAGTTCTTC. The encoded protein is CASSLDPGRQGYEQFF.

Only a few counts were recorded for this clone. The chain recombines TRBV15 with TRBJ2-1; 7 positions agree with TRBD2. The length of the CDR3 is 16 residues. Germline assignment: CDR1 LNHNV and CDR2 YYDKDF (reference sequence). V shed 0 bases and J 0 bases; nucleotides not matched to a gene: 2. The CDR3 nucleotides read TGTGCCACCAGCAGAGATCCGGGGGGCTCCTACAATGAGCAGTTCTTC. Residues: CATSRDPGGSYNEQFF. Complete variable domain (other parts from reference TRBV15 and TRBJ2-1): DAMVIQNPRYQVTQFGKPVTLSCSQTLNHNVMYWYQQKSSQAPKLLFHYYDKDFNNEADTPDNFQSRRPNTSFCFLDIRSPGLGDTAMYLCATSRDPGGSYNEQFFGPGTRLTVL.

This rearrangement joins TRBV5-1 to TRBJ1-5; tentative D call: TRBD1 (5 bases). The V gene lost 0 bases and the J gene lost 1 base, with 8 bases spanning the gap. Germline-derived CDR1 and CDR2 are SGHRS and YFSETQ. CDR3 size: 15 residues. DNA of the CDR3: TGCGCCAGCAGCTTGGATCCAGGGAGCAATCAGCCCCAGCATTTT. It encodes CASSLDPGSNQPQHF.

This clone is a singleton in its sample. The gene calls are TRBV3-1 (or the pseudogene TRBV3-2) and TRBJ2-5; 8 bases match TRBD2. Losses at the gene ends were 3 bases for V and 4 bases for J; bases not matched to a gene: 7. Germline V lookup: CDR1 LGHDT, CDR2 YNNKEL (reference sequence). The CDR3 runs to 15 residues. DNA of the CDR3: TGTGCCAGCAGCCATCCAGGGACTAGGAGAGAGACCCAGTACTTC. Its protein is CASSHPGTRRETQYF.

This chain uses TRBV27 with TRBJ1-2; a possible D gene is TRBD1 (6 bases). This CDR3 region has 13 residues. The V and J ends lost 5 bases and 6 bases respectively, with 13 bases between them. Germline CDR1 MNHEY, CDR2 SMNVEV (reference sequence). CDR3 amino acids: CASSLQGIDGYTF. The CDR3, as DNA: TGTGCCAGCAGTCTACAGGGAATAGATGGCTACACCTTC.

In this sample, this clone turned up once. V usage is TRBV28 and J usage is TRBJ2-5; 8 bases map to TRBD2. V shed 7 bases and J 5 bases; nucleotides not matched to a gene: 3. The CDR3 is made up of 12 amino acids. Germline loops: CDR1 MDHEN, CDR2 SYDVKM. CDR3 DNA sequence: TGTGCCAGCAAGAGCGGGAGTGAGACCCAGTACTTC. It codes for CASKSGSETQYF. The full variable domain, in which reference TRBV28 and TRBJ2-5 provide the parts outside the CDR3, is DVKVTQSSRYLVKRTGEKVFLECVQDMDHENMFWYRQDPGLGLRLIYFSYDVKMKEKGDIPEGYSVSREKKERFSLILESASTNQTSMYLCASKSGSETQYFGPGTRLLVL.

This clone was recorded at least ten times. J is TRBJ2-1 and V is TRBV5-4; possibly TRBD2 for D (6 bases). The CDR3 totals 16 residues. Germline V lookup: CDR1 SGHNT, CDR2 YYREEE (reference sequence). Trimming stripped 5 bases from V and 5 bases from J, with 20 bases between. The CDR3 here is CASSFPTGTLDNEQFF. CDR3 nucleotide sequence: TGTGCCAGCAGTTTTCCTACCGGGACTCTAGACAATGAGCAGTTCTTC.

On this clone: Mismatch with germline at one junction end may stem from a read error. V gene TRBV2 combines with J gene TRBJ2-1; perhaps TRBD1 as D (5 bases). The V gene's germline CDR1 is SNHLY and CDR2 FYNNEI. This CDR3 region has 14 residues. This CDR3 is CASNEQASYNEQFF. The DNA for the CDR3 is TGTGCCAGCAATGAACAGGCCTCCTACAATGAGCAGTTCTTC.

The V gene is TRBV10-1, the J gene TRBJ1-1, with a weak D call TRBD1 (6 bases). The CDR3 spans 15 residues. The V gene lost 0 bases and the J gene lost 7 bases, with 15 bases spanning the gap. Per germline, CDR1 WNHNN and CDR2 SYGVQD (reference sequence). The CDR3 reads CASSESWTVFNEAFF. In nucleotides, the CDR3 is TGCGCCAGCAGTGAGTCATGGACAGTCTTTAATGAAGCTTTCTTT.

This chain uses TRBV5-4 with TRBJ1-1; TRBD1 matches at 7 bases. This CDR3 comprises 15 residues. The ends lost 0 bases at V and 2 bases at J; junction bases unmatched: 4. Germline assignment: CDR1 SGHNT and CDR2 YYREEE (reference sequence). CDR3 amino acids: CASSLASGGNTEAFF. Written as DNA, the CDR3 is TGTGCCAGCAGCTTGGCGTCAGGGGGAAACACTGAAGCTTTCTTT.

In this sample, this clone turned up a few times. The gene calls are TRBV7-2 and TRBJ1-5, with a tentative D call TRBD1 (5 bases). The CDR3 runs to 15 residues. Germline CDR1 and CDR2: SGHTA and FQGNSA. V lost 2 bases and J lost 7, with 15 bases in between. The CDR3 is CASSLSAGTYQPQHF. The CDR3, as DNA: TGTGCCAGCAGCTTAAGTGCAGGGACTTACCAGCCCCAGCATTTT.

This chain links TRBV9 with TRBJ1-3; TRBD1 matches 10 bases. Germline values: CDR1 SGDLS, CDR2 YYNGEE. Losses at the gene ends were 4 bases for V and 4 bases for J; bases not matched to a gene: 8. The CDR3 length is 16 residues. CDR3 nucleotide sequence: TGTGCCAGCAGCACCCGACAGGGGGCGGAGGGAAACACCATATATTTT. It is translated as CASSTRQGAEGNTIYF.

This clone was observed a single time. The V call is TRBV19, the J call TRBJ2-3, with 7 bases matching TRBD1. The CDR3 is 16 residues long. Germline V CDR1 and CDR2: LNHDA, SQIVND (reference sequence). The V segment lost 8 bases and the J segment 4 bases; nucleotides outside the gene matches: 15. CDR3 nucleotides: TGTGCCAGTGGCAAGGGTTACAGGGGAGCCGCAGATACGCAGTATTTT. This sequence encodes CASGKGYRGAADTQYF.

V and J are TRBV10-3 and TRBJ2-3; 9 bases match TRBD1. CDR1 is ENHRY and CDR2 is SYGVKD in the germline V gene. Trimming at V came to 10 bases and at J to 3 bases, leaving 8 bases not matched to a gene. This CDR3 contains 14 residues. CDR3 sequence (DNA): TGTGCCAGCACCGGGACAGGGCCTACAGATACGCAGTATTTT. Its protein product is CASTGTGPTDTQYF.

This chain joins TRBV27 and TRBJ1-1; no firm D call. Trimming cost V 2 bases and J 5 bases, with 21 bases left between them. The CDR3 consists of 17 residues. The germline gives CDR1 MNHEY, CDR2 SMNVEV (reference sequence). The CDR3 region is CASSLRNSGFDLTEAFF. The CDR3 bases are TGTGCCAGCAGTTTACGTAACAGCGGGTTCGACTTAACTGAAGCTTTCTTT.